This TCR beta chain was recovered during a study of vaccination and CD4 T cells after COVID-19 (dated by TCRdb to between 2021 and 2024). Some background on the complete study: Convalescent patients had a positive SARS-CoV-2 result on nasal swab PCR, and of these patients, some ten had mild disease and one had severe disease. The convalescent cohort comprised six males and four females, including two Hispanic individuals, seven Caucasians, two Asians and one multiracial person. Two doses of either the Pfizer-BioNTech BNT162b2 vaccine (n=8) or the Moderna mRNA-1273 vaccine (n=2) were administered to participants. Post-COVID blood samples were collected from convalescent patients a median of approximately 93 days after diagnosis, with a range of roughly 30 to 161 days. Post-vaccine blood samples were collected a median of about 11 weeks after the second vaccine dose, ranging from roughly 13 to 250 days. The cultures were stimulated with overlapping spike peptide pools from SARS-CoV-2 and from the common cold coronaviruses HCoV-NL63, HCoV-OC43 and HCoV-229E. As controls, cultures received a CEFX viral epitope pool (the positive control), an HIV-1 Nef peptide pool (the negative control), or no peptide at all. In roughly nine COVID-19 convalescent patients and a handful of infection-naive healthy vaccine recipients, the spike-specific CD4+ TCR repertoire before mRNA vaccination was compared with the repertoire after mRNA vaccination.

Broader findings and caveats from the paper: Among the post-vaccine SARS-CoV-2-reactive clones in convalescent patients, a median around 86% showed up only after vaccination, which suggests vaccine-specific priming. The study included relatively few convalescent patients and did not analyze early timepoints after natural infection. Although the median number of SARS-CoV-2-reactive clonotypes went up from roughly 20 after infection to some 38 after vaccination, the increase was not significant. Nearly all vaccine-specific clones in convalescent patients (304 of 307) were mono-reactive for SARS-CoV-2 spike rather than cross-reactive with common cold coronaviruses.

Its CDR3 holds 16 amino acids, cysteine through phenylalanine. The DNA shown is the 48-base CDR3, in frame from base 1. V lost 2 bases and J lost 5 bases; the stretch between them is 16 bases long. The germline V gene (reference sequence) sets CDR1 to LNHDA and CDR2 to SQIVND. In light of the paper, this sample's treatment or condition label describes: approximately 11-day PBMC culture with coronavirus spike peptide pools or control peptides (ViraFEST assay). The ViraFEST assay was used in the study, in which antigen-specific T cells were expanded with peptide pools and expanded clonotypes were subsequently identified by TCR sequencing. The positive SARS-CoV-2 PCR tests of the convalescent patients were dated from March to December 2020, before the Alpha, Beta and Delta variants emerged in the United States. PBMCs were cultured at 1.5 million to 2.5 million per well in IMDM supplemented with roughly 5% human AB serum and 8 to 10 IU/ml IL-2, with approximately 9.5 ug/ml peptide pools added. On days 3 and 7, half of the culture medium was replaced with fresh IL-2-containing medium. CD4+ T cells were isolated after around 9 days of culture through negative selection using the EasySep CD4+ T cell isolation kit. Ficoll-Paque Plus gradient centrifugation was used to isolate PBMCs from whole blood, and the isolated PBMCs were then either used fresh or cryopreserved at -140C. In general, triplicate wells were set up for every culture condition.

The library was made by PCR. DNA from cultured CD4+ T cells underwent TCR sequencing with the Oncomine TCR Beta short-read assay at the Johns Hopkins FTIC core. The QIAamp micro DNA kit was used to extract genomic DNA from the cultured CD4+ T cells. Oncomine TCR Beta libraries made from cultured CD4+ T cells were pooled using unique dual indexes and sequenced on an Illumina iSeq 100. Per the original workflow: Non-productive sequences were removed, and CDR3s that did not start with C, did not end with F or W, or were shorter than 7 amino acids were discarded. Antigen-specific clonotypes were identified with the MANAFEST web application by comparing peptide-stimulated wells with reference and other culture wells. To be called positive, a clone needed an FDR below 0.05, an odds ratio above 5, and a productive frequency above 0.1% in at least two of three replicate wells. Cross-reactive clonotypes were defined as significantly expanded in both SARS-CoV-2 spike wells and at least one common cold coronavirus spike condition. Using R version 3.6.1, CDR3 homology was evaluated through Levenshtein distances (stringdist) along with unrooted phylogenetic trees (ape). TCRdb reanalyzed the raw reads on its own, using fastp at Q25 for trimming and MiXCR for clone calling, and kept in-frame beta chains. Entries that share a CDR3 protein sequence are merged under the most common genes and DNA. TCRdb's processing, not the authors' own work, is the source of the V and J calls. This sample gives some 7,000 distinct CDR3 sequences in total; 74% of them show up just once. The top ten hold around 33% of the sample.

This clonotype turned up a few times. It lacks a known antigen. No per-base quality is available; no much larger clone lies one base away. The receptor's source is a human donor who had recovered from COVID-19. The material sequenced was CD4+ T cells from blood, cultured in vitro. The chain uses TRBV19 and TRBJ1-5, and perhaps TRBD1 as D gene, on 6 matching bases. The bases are TGTGCCAGTAGTATACTGGGGGAGGGGGTCCATCAGCCCCAGCATTTT. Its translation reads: CASSILGEGVHQPQHF. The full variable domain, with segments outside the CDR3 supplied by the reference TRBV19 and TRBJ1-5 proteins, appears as DGGITQSPKYLFRKEGQNVTLSCEQNLNHDAMYWYRQDPGQGLRLIYYSQIVNDFQKGDIAEGYSVSREKKESFPLTVTSAQKNPTAFYLCASSILGEGVHQPQHFGDGTRLSIL.